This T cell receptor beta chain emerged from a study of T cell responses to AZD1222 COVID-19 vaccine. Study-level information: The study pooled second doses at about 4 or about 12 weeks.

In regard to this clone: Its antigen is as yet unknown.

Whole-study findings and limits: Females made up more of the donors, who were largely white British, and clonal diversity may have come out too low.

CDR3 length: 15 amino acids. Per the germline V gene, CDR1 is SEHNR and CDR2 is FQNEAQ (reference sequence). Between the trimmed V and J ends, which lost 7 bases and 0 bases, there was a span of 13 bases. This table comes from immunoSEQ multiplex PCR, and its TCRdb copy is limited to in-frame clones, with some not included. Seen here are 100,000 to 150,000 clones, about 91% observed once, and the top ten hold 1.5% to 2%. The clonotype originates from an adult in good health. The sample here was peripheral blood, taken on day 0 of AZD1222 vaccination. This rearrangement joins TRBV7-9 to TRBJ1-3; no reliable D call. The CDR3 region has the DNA TGTGCCAGCACCTCGGAGTTTTTCTCTGGAAACACCATATATTTT. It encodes CASTSEFFSGNTIYF.